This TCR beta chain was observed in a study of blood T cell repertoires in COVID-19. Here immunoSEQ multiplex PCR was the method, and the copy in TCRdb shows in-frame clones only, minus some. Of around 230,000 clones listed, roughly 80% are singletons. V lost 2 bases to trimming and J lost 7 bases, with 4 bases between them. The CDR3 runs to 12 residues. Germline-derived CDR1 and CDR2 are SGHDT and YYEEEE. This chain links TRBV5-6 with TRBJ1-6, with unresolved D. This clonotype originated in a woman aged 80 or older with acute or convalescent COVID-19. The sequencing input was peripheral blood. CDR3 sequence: CASSLHNSPLHF. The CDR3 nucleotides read TGTGCCAGCAGCTTACACAATTCACCCCTCCACTTT.